The TCR beta chain described here comes from a study of pediatric ulcerative colitis. The data were produced by immunoSEQ multiplex PCR, yet TCRdb's version contains in-frame clones alone and is incomplete. The table records tens of thousands of clones, over 70% of them present only once. V shed 0 bases, J shed 4 bases, and the junction held 7 bases outside the gene matches. Germline loops: CDR1 ENHRY, CDR2 SYGVKD. This CDR3 spans 17 amino acids. The sequence derives from a boy aged 5 to 17 who was a control in a study of pediatric ulcerative colitis. This chain joins TRBV10-3 and TRBJ2-1; TRBD1 agrees at 9 bases. Material: blood. The CDR3 spells CAISESVWDREYNEQFF. The CDR3 nucleotides are TGTGCCATCAGTGAGTCTGTTTGGGACAGGGAATACAATGAGCAGTTCTTC.